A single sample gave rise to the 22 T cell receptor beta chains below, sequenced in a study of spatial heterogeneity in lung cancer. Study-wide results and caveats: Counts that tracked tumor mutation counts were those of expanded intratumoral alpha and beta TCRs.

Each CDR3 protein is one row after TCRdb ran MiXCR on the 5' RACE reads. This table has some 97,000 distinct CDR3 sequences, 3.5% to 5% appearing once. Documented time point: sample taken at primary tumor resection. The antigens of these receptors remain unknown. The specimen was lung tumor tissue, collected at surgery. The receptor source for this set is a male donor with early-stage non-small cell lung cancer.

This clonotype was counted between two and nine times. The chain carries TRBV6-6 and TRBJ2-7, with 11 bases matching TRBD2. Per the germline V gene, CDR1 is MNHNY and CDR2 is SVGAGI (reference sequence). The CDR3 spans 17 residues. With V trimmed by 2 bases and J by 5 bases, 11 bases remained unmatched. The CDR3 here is CASSYLTSGASDDEQYF. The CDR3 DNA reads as TGTGCCAGCAGTTACCTGACTAGCGGGGCCTCGGACGACGAGCAGTACTTC.

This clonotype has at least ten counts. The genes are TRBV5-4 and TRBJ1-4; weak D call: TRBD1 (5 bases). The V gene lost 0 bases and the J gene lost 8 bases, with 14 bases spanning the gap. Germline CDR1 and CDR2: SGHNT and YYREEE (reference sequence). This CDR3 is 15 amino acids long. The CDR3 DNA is TGTGCCAGCAGCTTGGAGGGCCAGAAGGGGGAAAAACTGTTTTTT. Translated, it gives CASSLEGQKGEKLFF.

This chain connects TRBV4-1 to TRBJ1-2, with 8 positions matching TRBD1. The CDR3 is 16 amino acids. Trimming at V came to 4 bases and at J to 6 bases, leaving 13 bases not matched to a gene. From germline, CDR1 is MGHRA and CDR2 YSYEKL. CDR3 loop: CASSLTRTETGDGYTF. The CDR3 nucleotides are TGCGCCAGCAGCCTAACCAGGACAGAGACAGGGGATGGCTACACCTTC.

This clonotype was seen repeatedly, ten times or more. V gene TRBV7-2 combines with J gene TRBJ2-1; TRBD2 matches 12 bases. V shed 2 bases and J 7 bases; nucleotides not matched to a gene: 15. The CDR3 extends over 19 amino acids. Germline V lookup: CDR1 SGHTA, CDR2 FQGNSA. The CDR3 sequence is CASSLRGSEKTSGGNEQFF. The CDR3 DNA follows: TGTGCCAGCAGCTTAAGGGGCTCGGAGAAGACTAGCGGGGGAAATGAGCAGTTCTTC.

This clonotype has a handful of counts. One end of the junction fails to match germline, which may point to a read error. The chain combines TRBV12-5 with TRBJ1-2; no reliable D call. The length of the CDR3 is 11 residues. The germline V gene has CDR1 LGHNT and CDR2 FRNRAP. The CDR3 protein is CASGSAGTTNF. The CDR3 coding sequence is TGTGCTAGTGGTTCAGCGGGAACAACTAACTTC.

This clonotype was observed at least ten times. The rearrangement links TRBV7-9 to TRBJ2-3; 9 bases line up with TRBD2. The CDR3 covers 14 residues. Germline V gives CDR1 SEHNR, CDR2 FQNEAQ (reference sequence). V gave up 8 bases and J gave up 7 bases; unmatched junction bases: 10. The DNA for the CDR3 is TGTGCCAGCGAGGCGGGAGGGCTAGTAAATACGCAGTATTTT. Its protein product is CASEAGGLVNTQYF.

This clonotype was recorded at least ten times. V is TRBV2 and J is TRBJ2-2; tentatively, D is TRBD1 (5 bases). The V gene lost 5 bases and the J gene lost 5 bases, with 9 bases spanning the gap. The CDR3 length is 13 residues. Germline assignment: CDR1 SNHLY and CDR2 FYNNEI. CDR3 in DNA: TGTGCCAGCAGTTTCCGACAGACCGGGGAGCTGTTTTTT. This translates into CASSFRQTGELFF.

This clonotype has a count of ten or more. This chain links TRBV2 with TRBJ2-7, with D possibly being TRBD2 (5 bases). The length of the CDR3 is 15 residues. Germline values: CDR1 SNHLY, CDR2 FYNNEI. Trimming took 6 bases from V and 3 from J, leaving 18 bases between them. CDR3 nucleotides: TGTGCCAGCAGCCCGCTAGGACTTTGGAACTACGAGCAGTACTTC. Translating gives CASSPLGLWNYEQYF.

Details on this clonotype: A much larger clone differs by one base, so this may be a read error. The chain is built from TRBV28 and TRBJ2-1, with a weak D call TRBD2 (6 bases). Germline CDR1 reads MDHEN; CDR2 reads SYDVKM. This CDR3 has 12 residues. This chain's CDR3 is CASSFFGTEQIF. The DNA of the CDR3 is TGTGCCAGCAGTTTTTTCGGGACTGAGCAGATCTTC.

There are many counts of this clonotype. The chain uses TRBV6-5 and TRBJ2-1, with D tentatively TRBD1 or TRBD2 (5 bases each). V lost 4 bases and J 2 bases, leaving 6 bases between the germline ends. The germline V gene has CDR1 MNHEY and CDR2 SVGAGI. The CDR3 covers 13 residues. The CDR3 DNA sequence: TGTGCCAGCAGTTTGGGGGCCTACAATGAGCAGTTCTTC. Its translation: CASSLGAYNEQFF.

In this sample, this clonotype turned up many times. This CDR3 is CASKLLDSGANVLTF. The CDR3 DNA reads TGTGCCAGTAAACTGTTAGACTCTGGGGCCAACGTCCTGACTTTC. The chain uses TRBV6-1 and TRBJ2-6; D call uncertain. The CDR3 extends over 15 amino acids. Per the germline V gene, CDR1 is MNHNS and CDR2 is SASEGT. The germline V and J ends were trimmed by 9 bases and 0 bases, with 12 bases remaining between them.

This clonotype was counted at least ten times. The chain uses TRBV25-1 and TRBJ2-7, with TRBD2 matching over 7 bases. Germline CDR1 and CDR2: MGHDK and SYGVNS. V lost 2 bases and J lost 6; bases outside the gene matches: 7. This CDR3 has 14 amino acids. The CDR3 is CASSEPNGLGEQYF. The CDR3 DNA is TGTGCCAGCAGTGAACCAAACGGACTAGGCGAGCAGTACTTC.

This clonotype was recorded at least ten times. The CDR3 DNA follows: TGTGCCAGCAGTGGGAACAGGAATCAGCCCCAGCATTTT. Translating gives CASSGNRNQPQHF. The J gene is TRBJ1-5, the V gene TRBV2; a weak D match, TRBD1 (5 bases). The germline V gene has CDR1 SNHLY and CDR2 FYNNEI. V was shortened by 4 bases and J by 4 bases, with 8 bases between the two germline ends. CDR3 length: 13 residues.

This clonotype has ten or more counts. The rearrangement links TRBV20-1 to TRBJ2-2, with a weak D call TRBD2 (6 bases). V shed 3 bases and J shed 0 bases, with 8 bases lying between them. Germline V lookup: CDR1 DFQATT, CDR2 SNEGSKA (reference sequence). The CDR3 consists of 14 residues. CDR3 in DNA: TGCAGTGCTAGTCCGGGAGCGAACACCGGGGAGCTGTTTTTT. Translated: CSASPGANTGELFF.

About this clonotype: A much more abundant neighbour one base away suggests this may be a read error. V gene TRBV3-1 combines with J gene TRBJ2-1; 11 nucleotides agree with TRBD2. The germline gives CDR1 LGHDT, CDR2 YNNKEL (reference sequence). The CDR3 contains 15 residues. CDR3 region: CVSSPASSGRNEQFF. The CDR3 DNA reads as TGTGTCAGCAGCCCTGCATCTAGCGGGAGGAATGAGCAGTTCTTC.

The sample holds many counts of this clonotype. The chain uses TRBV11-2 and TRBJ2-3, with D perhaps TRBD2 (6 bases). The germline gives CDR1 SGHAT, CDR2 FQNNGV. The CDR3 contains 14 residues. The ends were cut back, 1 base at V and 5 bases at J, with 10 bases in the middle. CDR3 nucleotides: TGTGCCAGCAGCTTAGCGGGACTGGGAGATACGCAGTATTTT. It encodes CASSLAGLGDTQYF.

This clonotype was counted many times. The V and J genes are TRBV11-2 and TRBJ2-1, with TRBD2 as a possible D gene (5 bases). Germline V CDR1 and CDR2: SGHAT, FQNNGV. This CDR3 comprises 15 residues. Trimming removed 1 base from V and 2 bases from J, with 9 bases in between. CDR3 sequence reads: CASSLGGSTYNEQFF. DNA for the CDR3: TGTGCCAGCAGCTTAGGTGGGAGTACCTACAATGAGCAGTTCTTC. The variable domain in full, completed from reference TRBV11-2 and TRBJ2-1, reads EAGVAQSPRYKIIEKRQSVAFWCNPISGHATLYWYQQILGQGPKLLIQFQNNGVVDDSQLPKDRFSAERLKGVDSTLKIQPAKLEDSAVYLCASSLGGSTYNEQFFGPGTRLTVL.

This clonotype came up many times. CDR3 in amino acids: CASSEAPPGNPYEQYF. The CDR3 DNA reads as TGTGCCAGCAGTGAAGCCCCTCCCGGGAACCCCTACGAGCAGTACTTC. This chain connects TRBV6-1 to TRBJ2-7, with D perhaps TRBD2 (5 bases). The germline gives CDR1 MNHNS, CDR2 SASEGT. The V end lost 0 bases, the J end lost 2 bases, and 14 bases lay between the germline ends. CDR3 length: 16 residues.

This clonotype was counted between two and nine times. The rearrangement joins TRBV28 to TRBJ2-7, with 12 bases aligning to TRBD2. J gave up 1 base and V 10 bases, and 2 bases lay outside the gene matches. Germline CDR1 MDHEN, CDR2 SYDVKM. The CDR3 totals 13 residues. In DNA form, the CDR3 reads TGTGCCACCGGACTAGCGGGGTCCTACGAGCAGTACTTC. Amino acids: CATGLAGSYEQYF.

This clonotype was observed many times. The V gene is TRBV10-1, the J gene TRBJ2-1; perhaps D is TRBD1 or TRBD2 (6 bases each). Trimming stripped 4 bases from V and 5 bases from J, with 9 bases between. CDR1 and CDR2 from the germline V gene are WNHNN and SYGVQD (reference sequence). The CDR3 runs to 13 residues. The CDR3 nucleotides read TGCGCCAGCAGTGGAGGGGGGAACAATGAGCAGTTCTTC. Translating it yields CASSGGGNNEQFF.

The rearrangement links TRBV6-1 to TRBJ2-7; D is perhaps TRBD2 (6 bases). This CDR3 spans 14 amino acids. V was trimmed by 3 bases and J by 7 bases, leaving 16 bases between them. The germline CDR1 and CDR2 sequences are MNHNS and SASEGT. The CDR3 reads CASSEVLEEGEQYF. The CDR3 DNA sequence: TGTGCCAGCAGTGAGGTACTGGAGGAGGGTGAGCAGTACTTC.

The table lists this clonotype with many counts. CDR3: CASSLKFGTDFYEQYF. In nucleotides, the CDR3 is TGTGCCAGCAGTCTCAAATTCGGGACTGATTTCTACGAGCAGTACTTC. The gene calls are TRBV28 and TRBJ2-7, with D maybe TRBD2 (6 bases). Trimming left V 5 bases short and J 3 bases short, with 20 bases between. In germline, CDR1 is MDHEN, CDR2 SYDVKM. The CDR3 runs to 16 residues.